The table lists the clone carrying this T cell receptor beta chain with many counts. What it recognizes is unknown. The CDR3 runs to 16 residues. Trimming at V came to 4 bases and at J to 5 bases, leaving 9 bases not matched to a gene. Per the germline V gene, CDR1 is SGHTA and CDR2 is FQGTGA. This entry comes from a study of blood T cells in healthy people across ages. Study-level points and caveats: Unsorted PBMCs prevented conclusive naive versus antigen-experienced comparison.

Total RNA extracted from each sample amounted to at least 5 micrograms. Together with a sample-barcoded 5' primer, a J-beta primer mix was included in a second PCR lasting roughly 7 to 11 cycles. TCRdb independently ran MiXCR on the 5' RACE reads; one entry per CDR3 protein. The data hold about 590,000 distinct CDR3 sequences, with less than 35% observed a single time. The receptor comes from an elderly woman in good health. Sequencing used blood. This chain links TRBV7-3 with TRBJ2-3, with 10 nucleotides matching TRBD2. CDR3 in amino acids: CASSSLSGGVGDTQYF. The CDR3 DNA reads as TGTGCCAGCAGCTCCTTGAGCGGGGGGGTGGGAGATACGCAGTATTTT.